This is a list of T cell receptor beta chains from one sample in a study of cytomegalovirus exposure and HLA in healthy donors. Clones were sequenced by immunoSEQ multiplex PCR, and TCRdb holds only the in-frame ones, with some missing. The sample lists around 120,000 clones; 70% to 85% were seen once. Sequencing was carried out using PBMCs. These receptors came from a woman aged 55-70 years in good health and CMV-seropositive. CDR3s include the opening cysteine and the closing phenylalanine or tryptophan. The D gene is left open where the match is weak. Size is stated for part of the rows, as once, few or many counts, or as a class when the clone is expanded.

.,TRBV6-1,.,TRBJ1-1,CASSATGNTEAFF,TGTGCCAGCAGCGCGACAGGGAACACTGAAGCTTTCTTT
TRBD1,TRBV9,.,TRBJ2-7,CASSEGTDEQYF,TGTGCCAGCAGCGAGGGGACAGACGAGCAGTACTTC
.,TRBV19,.,TRBJ2-2,CASSIGDPGILFF,TGTGCCAGTAGTATAGGGGATCCGGGGATTCTGTTTTTT
TRBD1,TRBV9,.,TRBJ2-7,CASSVGGGTGIYEQYF,TGTGCCAGCAGCGTAGGAGGGGGGACAGGGATTTACGAGCAGTACTTC
.,TRBV6-1,.,TRBJ1-2,CASSVSSGSGYTF,TGTGCCAGCAGTGTTTCCTCCGGGAGCGGCTACACCTTC
.,TRBV5-8,.,TRBJ1-5,CASREQGTGQPQHF,TGTGCCAGCAGAGAACAGGGTACGGGGCAGCCCCAGCATTTT
.,TRBV7-6,.,TRBJ1-4,CASSLGLQGRVGKLFF,TGTGCCAGCAGCTTAGGACTCCAGGGCCGTGTGGGAAAACTGTTTTTT
TRBD1,TRBV4-2,once,TRBJ1-2,CASSQETGGTYGYTF,TGTGCCAGCAGCCAAGAGACAGGGGGAACCTATGGCTACACCTTC
TRBD2,TRBV11-1,.,TRBJ2-1,CASSQGLAGGRDEQFF,TGTGCCAGCAGCCAAGGACTAGCGGGGGGGCGGGATGAGCAGTTCTTC
TRBD1,TRBV2,once,TRBJ1-2,CARLTGGGYGYTF,TGTGCCCGCCTGACAGGGGGCGGCTATGGCTACACCTTC
TRBD2,TRBV6-1,.,TRBJ2-7,CASSEVVAGGPDEQYF,TGTGCCAGCAGTGAAGTTGTGGCGGGGGGGCCTGACGAGCAGTACTTC
.,TRBV19,.,TRBJ1-6,CASSTRQNSPLHF,TGTGCCAGTAGTACGAGACAGAATTCACCCCTCCACTTT
.,TRBV18,.,TRBJ2-7,CASQEEGARYEQYF,TGTGCCAGCCAGGAGGAGGGGGCGCGATACGAGCAGTACTTC
TRBD1,TRBV18,.,TRBJ1-1,CASSARDSPNTEAFF,TGTGCCAGCTCAGCTAGGGACAGCCCGAACACTGAAGCTTTCTTT
.,TRBV7-7,.,TRBJ2-5,CASSLASAPGETQYF,TGTGCCAGCAGCTTGGCTAGCGCCCCCGGGGAGACCCAGTACTTC
.,TRBV6-1,.,TRBJ2-7,CASSSPVEQYF,TGTGCCAGCAGTTCCCCCGTAGAGCAGTACTTC
.,TRBV6-1,.,TRBJ1-1,CASSERGTEAFF,TGTGCCAGCAGTGAAAGGGGCACTGAAGCTTTCTTT
TRBD1,TRBV5-1,.,TRBJ1-3,CASRPGQGGSTIYF,TGCGCCAGCAGACCCGGACAGGGTGGCAGCACCATATATTTT
TRBD1,TRBV6-5,.,TRBJ2-7,CASSYSRGQAYEQYF,TGTGCCAGCAGTTACTCGAGGGGACAGGCCTACGAGCAGTACTTC
TRBD1,TRBV7-9,.,TRBJ1-2,CASSPPYRGPRHGYTF,TGTGCCAGCAGCCCCCCCTACAGGGGTCCTCGGCATGGCTACACCTTC
TRBD1,TRBV6-4,.,TRBJ2-3,CASSRQGRKADTQYF,TGTGCCAGCAGTCGACAGGGGCGAAAGGCAGATACGCAGTATTTT
.,TRBV5-1,.,TRBJ1-1,CASSVDGIEGTEAFF,TGCGCCAGCAGCGTGGACGGGATCGAAGGCACTGAAGCTTTCTTT
TRBD1,TRBV7-9,once,TRBJ1-1,CASSWRTGANTEAFF,TGTGCCAGCAGCTGGAGGACAGGGGCGAACACTGAAGCTTTCTTT
.,TRBV7-9,few,TRBJ2-7,CASSSGKTYEQYF,TGTGCCAGCAGCTCCGGGAAAACCTACGAGCAGTACTTC
TRBD1,TRBV6-5,.,TRBJ1-1,CASSRYRGTEAFF,TGTGCCAGCAGCCGATACAGGGGCACTGAAGCTTTCTTT
.,TRBV6-4,.,TRBJ1-6,CATYDSPLHF,TGTGCCACCTATGATTCACCCCTCCACTTT
.,TRBV7-9,.,TRBJ1-1,CASSPVANTEAFF,TGTGCCAGCAGTCCAGTAGCCAACACTGAAGCTTTCTTT
TRBD1,TRBV19,.,TRBJ1-5,CASSARTGGDQPQHF,TGTGCCAGTAGTGCTAGGACAGGGGGCGATCAGCCCCAGCATTTT
.,TRBV5-1,.,TRBJ1-1,CASSLVQEGGTEAFF,TGCGCCAGCAGCTTGGTCCAGGAGGGGGGGACTGAAGCTTTCTTT
.,TRBV2,.,TRBJ2-1,CASSEGGGLQFF,TGTGCCAGCAGTGAGGGCGGGGGCTTGCAGTTCTTC
TRBD2,TRBV6-1,.,TRBJ2-3,CATVLGGAGTDTQYF,TGTGCCACCGTTCTCGGGGGGGCGGGCACAGATACGCAGTATTTT
.,TRBV2,.,TRBJ1-6,CASSDYPNSPLHF,TGTGCCAGCAGTGACTACCCGAATTCACCCCTCCACTTT
.,TRBV5-6,few,TRBJ2-5,CASSLVGSAGETQYF,TGTGCCAGCAGCTTGGTTGGCAGCGCCGGCGAGACCCAGTACTTC
.,TRBV2,.,TRBJ1-1,CASTSQGLPNTEAFF,TGTGCCAGTACATCCCAGGGGCTACCGAACACTGAAGCTTTCTTT
TRBD2,TRBV5-1,few,TRBJ2-7,CASSAGLAGTPYEQYF,TGCGCCAGCAGCGCCGGACTAGCGGGGACGCCCTACGAGCAGTACTTC
.,TRBV7-7,.,TRBJ1-3,CASSLAGGSGNTIYF,TGTGCTAGCAGCTTAGCGGGAGGGTCTGGAAACACCATATATTTT
.,TRBV5-4,.,TRBJ1-1,CASKLRAGHTEAFF,TGTGCCAGCAAACTCCGGGCGGGTCACACTGAAGCTTTCTTT
.,TRBV10-3,.,TRBJ2-7,CAISEHSRGSPYEQYF,TGTGCCATCAGTGAGCATTCCAGGGGAAGTCCTTACGAGCAGTACTTC
.,TRBV7-3,.,TRBJ1-6,CASSLGQRNSPLHF,TGTGCCAGCAGCTTAGGACAGAGAAATTCACCCCTCCACTTT
TRBD1,TRBV5-1,.,TRBJ2-1,CASSLAVTGLNEQFF,TGCGCCAGCAGCTTGGCCGTGACAGGGTTGAATGAGCAGTTCTTC
.,TRBV28,few,TRBJ1-3,CASSPAGTGNTIYF,TGTGCCAGCAGCCCCGCGGGGACCGGAAACACCATATATTTT
TRBD2,TRBV2,.,TRBJ2-1,CASSERAGGPRGQFF,TGTGCCAGCAGTGAGCGAGCGGGGGGACCCAGGGGGCAGTTCTTC
.,TRBV28,once,TRBJ1-1,CASSLRTVNTEAFF,TGTGCCAGCAGTTTACGGACAGTGAACACTGAAGCTTTCTTT
.,TRBV9,.,TRBJ1-3,CASSVGGGSSGNTIYF,TGTGCCAGCAGCGTAGGGGGAGGTAGTTCTGGAAACACCATATATTTT